The 14 T cell receptor beta chains below all came from one sample that was sequenced in a study of control samples from healthy donors and cancer patients. The data were produced by immunoSEQ multiplex PCR, yet TCRdb's version contains in-frame clones alone and is incomplete. The table includes about 120,000 clones, approximately 94% detected once. Source material: PBMCs. These receptors were collected from a man aged 45-65 years with head and neck cancer.

The V call is TRBV30, the J call TRBJ2-7; weak D call: TRBD2 (5 bases). V lost 1 base to trimming and J lost 0 bases, with 10 bases between them. CDR1 GTSNPN and CDR2 SVGIG come from the germline V gene (reference sequence). The CDR3 length is 14 residues. Here the CDR3 DNA reads TGTGCCTGGAGTGCGCAGGCGGGCTCCTACGAGCAGTACTTC. Translation gives CAWSAQAGSYEQYF.

This clone was seen only once. The chain has TRBV5-1 and TRBJ1-1, with unresolved D. Germline CDR1 SGHRS, CDR2 YFSETQ. V was trimmed by 0 bases and J by 0 bases, leaving 9 bases between them. There are 15 residues in the CDR3. The CDR3 loop is CASSLVRDMNTEAFF. As DNA, the CDR3 is TGCGCCAGCAGCTTGGTCCGAGACATGAACACTGAAGCTTTCTTT.

The CDR3 DNA is TGTGCCAGCAGCGGAGGACAGATTACCTACGAGCAGTACTTC. Protein: CASSGGQITYEQYF. This chain connects TRBV5-6 to TRBJ2-7; TRBD1 is a possible D gene (6 bases). CDR3 size: 14 residues. Trimming took off 4 bases at V and 2 bases at J, with 13 bases between the two ends. Germline V gives CDR1 SGHDT, CDR2 YYEEEE.

V is TRBV24-1 and J is TRBJ2-5, with 8 bases matching TRBD2. Germline values: CDR1 KGHDR, CDR2 SFDVKD. The CDR3 spans 18 residues. Germline trimming cut 1 base from V and 5 bases from J; bases unmatched to any gene: 14. Written as DNA, the CDR3 is TGTGCCACCAGTGATTTACCGGGACTAGTGGACTCCCAGGAGACCCAGTACTTC. Protein: CATSDLPGLVDSQETQYF.

The V call is TRBV6-4, the J call TRBJ2-3; 7 bases are shared with TRBD2. This CDR3 spans 16 amino acids. The J segment lost 6 bases and the V segment lost 0 bases, leaving 9 bases of the junction unmatched. The germline V gene encodes CDR1 MRHNA and CDR2 SNTAGT. The CDR3 reads CASSDSLGGFKDTQYF. The DNA of the CDR3 is TGTGCCAGCAGTGACTCGTTGGGGGGGTTTAAGGATACGCAGTATTTT.

CDR3 nucleotides: TGTGCCAGCAGCCCCGGGGGGGTATGGTCGGCTGAGCAGTTCTTC. Translated: CASSPGGVWSAEQFF. V is TRBV11-2 and J is TRBJ2-1, with 8 nucleotides matching TRBD2. Germline CDR1 reads SGHAT; CDR2 reads FQNNGV. The CDR3 extends over 15 amino acids. V gave up 5 bases and J gave up 9 bases; unmatched junction bases: 12. Full variable domain (remainder filled in from reference TRBV11-2 and TRBJ2-1): EAGVAQSPRYKIIEKRQSVAFWCNPISGHATLYWYQQILGQGPKLLIQFQNNGVVDDSQLPKDRFSAERLKGVDSTLKIQPAKLEDSAVYLCASSPGGVWSAEQFFGPGTRLTVL.

The chain is built from TRBV18 and TRBJ1-2; D call uncertain. This CDR3 is built from 14 residues. The V and J ends lost 2 bases and 4 bases respectively, with 11 bases between them. Germline CDR1 reads KGHSH; CDR2 reads LQKENI. CDR3 amino acids: CASSPEAQLYGYTF. The CDR3 coding sequence is TGTGCCAGCTCACCAGAGGCACAGCTCTATGGCTACACCTTC. The full variable domain, completed using reference TRBV18 and TRBJ1-2, is NAGVMQNPRHLVRRRGQEARLRCSPMKGHSHVYWYRQLPEEGLKFMVYLQKENIIDESGMPKERFSAEFPKEGPSILRIQQVVRGDSAAYFCASSPEAQLYGYTFGSGTRLTVV.

The chain carries TRBV10-3 and TRBJ2-5; D is ambiguous. V lost 4 bases, J lost 4 bases, and 4 bases lay in between. Germline V gene lookup returns CDR1 ENHRY and CDR2 SYGVKD. The CDR3 runs to 11 residues. Written as DNA, the CDR3 is TGTGCCATCAGTGGAGGAGAGACCCAGTACTTC. Translating gives CAISGGETQYF.

This clone has a handful of counts. The gene calls are TRBV5-4 and TRBJ1-2, with TRBD1 as a possible D gene (5 bases). This CDR3 is built from 13 residues. Germline CDR1 reads SGHNT; CDR2 reads YYREEE (reference sequence). Trimming stripped 1 base from V and 8 bases from J, with 12 bases between. In DNA, the CDR3 is TGTGCCAGCAGCTTGCGTGTAGGGGAAGGCTACACCTTC. Protein product: CASSLRVGEGYTF.

The rearrangement joins TRBV18 to TRBJ2-1; 11 nucleotides align to TRBD2. From germline, CDR1 is KGHSH and CDR2 LQKENI. This CDR3 contains 16 residues. The junction had 6 bases not matched to a gene; V was cut back by 3 bases and J by 5 bases. DNA of the CDR3: TGTGCCAGCTCACCCTATAGCGGGGGGGCGAACAATGAGCAGTTCTTC. It yields the protein CASSPYSGGANNEQFF.

V usage is TRBV4-1 and J usage is TRBJ1-2; 8 bases map to TRBD1. CDR1 and CDR2 from the germline V gene are MGHRA and YSYEKL. The CDR3 covers 19 residues. Trimming removed 3 bases from V and 1 base from J; junction bases left unmatched: 16. The CDR3: CASSHGTRWGQEYNYGYTF. CDR3 in DNA: TGCGCCAGCAGCCACGGGACTCGTTGGGGACAGGAATATAACTATGGCTACACCTTC.

The CDR3 nucleotides read TGTGCCAGCAGTGAAAGGTGGGACGGGCGCTATGGCTACACCTTC. Amino acid sequence: CASSERWDGRYGYTF. This rearrangement joins TRBV6-1 to TRBJ1-2, with D perhaps matching TRBD1 (5 bases). CDR3 length: 15 residues. Germline CDR1 reads MNHNS; CDR2 reads SASEGT. V was clipped by 2 bases and J by 4 bases, with 14 bases between them.

This sequence joins TRBV2 and TRBJ2-7, with D hard to call. CDR3 length: 11 residues. V lost 6 bases to trimming and J lost 0 bases, with 3 bases between them. Germline CDR1 and CDR2: SNHLY and FYNNEI. CDR3 DNA sequence: TGTGCCAGCAGGACCTCCTACGAGCAGTACTTC. The encoded protein is CASRTSYEQYF.

The V gene is TRBV5-1, the J gene TRBJ2-2; 10 bases agree with TRBD2. The CDR3 covers 16 residues. Germline values: CDR1 SGHRS, CDR2 YFSETQ. The V gene end was trimmed by 4 bases and the J gene end by 4 bases; junction bases not matched to a gene: 7. CDR3 in DNA: TGCGCCAGCAGCATTACTAGCGGGGCGGCCACCGGGGAGCTGTTTTTT. Translation: CASSITSGAATGELFF.